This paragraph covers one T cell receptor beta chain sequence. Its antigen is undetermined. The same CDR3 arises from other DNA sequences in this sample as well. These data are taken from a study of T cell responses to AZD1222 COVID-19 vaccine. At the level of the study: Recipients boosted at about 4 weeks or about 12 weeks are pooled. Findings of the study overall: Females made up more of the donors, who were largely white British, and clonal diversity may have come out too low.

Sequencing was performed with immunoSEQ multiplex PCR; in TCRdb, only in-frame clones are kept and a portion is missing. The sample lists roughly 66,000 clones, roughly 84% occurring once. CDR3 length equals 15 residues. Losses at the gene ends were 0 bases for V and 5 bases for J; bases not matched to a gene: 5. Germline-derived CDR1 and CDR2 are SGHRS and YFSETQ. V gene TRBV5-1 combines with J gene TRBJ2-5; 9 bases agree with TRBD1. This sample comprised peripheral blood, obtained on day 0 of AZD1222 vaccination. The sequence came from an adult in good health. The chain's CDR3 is CASSLGDRELETQYF. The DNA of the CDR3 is TGCGCCAGCAGCTTGGGGGACAGGGAGTTGGAGACCCAGTACTTC.